This entry lists 28 T cell receptor beta chains sequenced from one sample in a study of radiation and T cells in renal cell carcinoma. Treatment here: treatment-naive control, cytoreductive nephrectomy. Some clones are missing from TCRdb's copy, which holds only in-frame ones; the method was immunoSEQ multiplex PCR. The sample holds more than 9,500 clones, approximately 62% seen once. This material consisted of tumor tissue, taken from a patient whose treatment was nephrectomy without radiotherapy. These TCRs come from an elderly woman with renal cell carcinoma.

CDR3 in DNA: TGTGCCAGCAGTTTATACGGGACAGGGGGCGCCGATGGCTACACCTTC. It translates to CASSLYGTGGADGYTF. The chain joins TRBV27 to TRBJ1-2; 12 bases are shared with TRBD1. The CDR3 runs 16 residues. Germline lookup yields CDR1 MNHEY and CDR2 SMNVEV (reference sequence). V dropped 1 base and J dropped 6; count of bases not matched to a gene: 6.

The V call is TRBV14, the J call TRBJ1-1; D is unresolved. V was clipped by 2 bases and J by 5 bases, with 15 bases between them. The CDR3 contains 15 residues. Looked up from germline, CDR1 is SGHDN and CDR2 is FVKESK. The CDR3 DNA reads TGTGCCAGCAGCCAATTAAGGGTCCAGGAGACTGAAGCTTTCTTT. Encoded protein: CASSQLRVQETEAFF.

This clone has a handful of counts. Other nucleotide sequences from this sample produce the same CDR3. The genes are TRBV5-1 and TRBJ1-6; no firm D call. CDR3 size: 15 residues. Germline V gene sequence: CDR1 SGHRS, CDR2 YFSETQ. Trimming pared 0 bases from V and 6 bases from J, leaving 10 bases between. The DNA for the CDR3 is TGCGCCAGCAGCTTGGCGGCAGGCCTTAATTCACCCCTCCACTTT. It translates to CASSLAAGLNSPLHF.

The V call is TRBV6-5, the J call TRBJ1-6; D might be TRBD1 (5 bases). Germline V gene lookup returns CDR1 MNHEY and CDR2 SVGAGI. Trimming removed 5 bases at V and 7 bases at J, with 12 bases between. This CDR3 spans 14 amino acids. CDR3 nucleotide sequence: TGTGCCAGCAGTAAATTTACAGGAAATTCACCCCTCCACTTT. Translated, it gives CASSKFTGNSPLHF.

This clone has just a few counts. The chain employs TRBV18 and TRBJ1-6; D uncertain. The CDR3 covers 14 residues. Trimming shortened V by 2 bases and J by 6 bases, and 8 bases separated the two germline ends. Germline lookup yields CDR1 KGHSH and CDR2 LQKENI. The CDR3 sequence: CASSPNDFNSPLHF. In DNA, the CDR3 is TGTGCCAGCTCACCAAACGACTTTAATTCACCCCTCCACTTT.

The chain links TRBV5-5 to TRBJ2-7; D gene uncertain. The CDR3 contains 13 residues. The V end lost 0 bases, the J end lost 3 bases, and 7 bases lay between the germline ends. CDR1 and CDR2 (germline): SGHKS, YYEKEE (reference sequence). In nucleotides, the CDR3 is TGTGCCAGCAGCTTGGATTCAGTCTACGAGCAGTACTTC. This codes for CASSLDSVYEQYF.

The genes are TRBV7-2 and TRBJ2-3; possibly TRBD2 for D (6 bases). The V and J ends lost 2 bases and 6 bases respectively, with 15 bases between them. Germline V CDR1 and CDR2: SGHTA, FQGNSA. The CDR3 is made up of 15 amino acids. The CDR3, as DNA: TGTGCCAGCAGCTTAAATGGGGGGTATAAGGATACGCAGTATTTT. Its translation: CASSLNGGYKDTQYF.

The chain's CDR3 is CASSTGTGVYGYTF. The CDR3 DNA reads TGTGCCAGCAGTACCGGGACAGGGGTCTATGGCTACACCTTC. This chain joins TRBV6-5 and TRBJ1-2, with TRBD1 matching over 10 bases. The CDR3 consists of 14 residues. The V and J ends lost 5 bases and 4 bases, in that order; junction bases with no gene match: 4. CDR1 is MNHEY, CDR2 SVGAGI, per germline.

This clone was seen a few times. In DNA, the CDR3 is TGTGCCAGCAGCTCCCCCGGGGAGTGGTTCACTGAAGCTTTCTTT. Its protein is CASSSPGEWFTEAFF. The chain employs TRBV11-2 and TRBJ1-1; D is unclear. This CDR3 is built from 15 residues. V dropped 4 bases and J dropped 4 bases, with 16 bases sitting between them. CDR1 is SGHAT and CDR2 is FQNNGV in the germline V gene.

This chain links TRBV13 with TRBJ1-1; a weak D match, TRBD1 (6 bases). V was trimmed by 5 bases and J by 4 bases, leaving 23 bases between them. This CDR3 comprises 17 residues. Germline CDR1 reads PRHDT; CDR2 reads FYEKMQ (reference sequence). This chain's CDR3 is CASSPTPRGVSITEAFF. CDR3 coding DNA: TGTGCCAGCAGCCCAACGCCCAGGGGAGTGTCGATCACTGAAGCTTTCTTT.

This clone has only a few counts. The chain couples TRBV27 to TRBJ1-3; D is uncertain. The germline V and J ends were trimmed by 4 bases and 0 bases, with 7 bases remaining between them. Germline V gene lookup returns CDR1 MNHEY and CDR2 SMNVEV (reference sequence). This CDR3 is built from 14 residues. CDR3 sequence (DNA): TGTGCCAGCAGTTCAACGTCCTCTGGAAACACCATATATTTT. Translating it yields CASSSTSSGNTIYF.

This chain connects TRBV4-3 to TRBJ2-5; a weak D match, TRBD2 (6 bases). The germline V gene encodes CDR1 LGHNA and CDR2 YSLEER. V lost 0 bases and J 0 bases, leaving 8 bases between the germline ends. The CDR3 sequence is 15 residues long. CDR3 nucleotide sequence: TGCGCCAGCAGCCAAGATCGGGGGTACCAAGAGACCCAGTACTTC. It specifies CASSQDRGYQETQYF.

By sample fraction, this clone is large. This rearrangement joins TRBV28 to TRBJ2-5, with D possibly matching TRBD2 (5 bases). The CDR3 spans 14 residues. CDR1 is MDHEN, CDR2 SYDVKM, per germline. The ends were cut back, 3 bases at V and 2 bases at J, with 10 bases in the middle. CDR3 DNA: TGTGCCAGCAGTTTTTTCGGGGAACAAGAGACCCAGTACTTC. Translated: CASSFFGEQETQYF.

This clone has more than one count but fewer than ten. The chain couples TRBV7-9 to TRBJ2-7; D possibly uses TRBD1 or TRBD2 (5 bases each). From germline, CDR1 is SEHNR and CDR2 FQNEAQ (reference sequence). This CDR3 is 13 amino acids long. The V gene lost 6 bases and the J gene lost 3 bases, with 12 bases spanning the gap. The CDR3 sequence: CASRQGEHYEQYV. CDR3 DNA: TGTGCCAGCAGGCAAGGGGAGCACTACGAGCAGTACGTC.

This clone was seen a single time. The J gene is TRBJ1-5, the V gene TRBV4-3, with 7 bases identical to TRBD1. Germline V CDR1 and CDR2: LGHNA, YSLEER. V shed 0 bases, J shed 5 bases, and the junction held 4 bases outside the gene matches. CDR3 length: 15 residues. The CDR3 DNA reads TGCGCCAGCAGCCAAGATAGGACAGGTTATCAGCCCCAGCATTTT. Amino acid sequence: CASSQDRTGYQPQHF.

For the CDR3, the DNA is TGCGCCAGCAGGGAGTCCCGTTCGACAGGGGAAGGAGGCTACACCTTC. As protein: CASRESRSTGEGGYTF. J is TRBJ1-2 and V is TRBV5-1; TRBD1 matches 8 bases. This CDR3 contains 16 residues. The V gene end was trimmed by 5 bases and the J gene end by 8 bases; junction bases not matched to a gene: 17. The germline V gene has CDR1 SGHRS and CDR2 YFSETQ.

V is TRBV5-8 and J is TRBJ1-2; TRBD1 aligns across 8 bases. The V and J ends lost 4 bases and 2 bases, in that order; junction bases with no gene match: 7. Germline CDR1 and CDR2: SGHTS and YDEGEE. CDR3 length equals 15 residues. The CDR3 loop reads CASSPDRGRNYGYTF. CDR3 sequence (DNA): TGTGCCAGCAGCCCTGACAGGGGACGGAACTATGGCTACACCTTC.

The chain has TRBV6-1 and TRBJ1-5, with unresolved D. The germline gives CDR1 MNHNS, CDR2 SASEGT. CDR3 size: 13 residues. Trimming took 1 base from V and 6 from J, leaving 7 bases between them. In DNA, the CDR3 is TGTGCCAGCAGTGAAGGGGAGGGTCAGCCCCAGCATTTT. Amino acids: CASSEGEGQPQHF.

This clone was recorded only once. The chain employs TRBV10-3 and TRBJ2-7; 8 positions agree with TRBD2. Germline V gene lookup returns CDR1 ENHRY and CDR2 SYGVKD. This CDR3 has 14 amino acids. Unmatched junction bases numbered 5, after V lost 4 bases and J lost 3 bases. CDR3 in amino acids: CAISGTSPFYEQYF. In nucleotides, the CDR3 is TGTGCCATCAGTGGGACTAGCCCATTCTACGAGCAGTACTTC.

The rearrangement links TRBV7-8 to TRBJ2-3; TRBD2 might be the D (5 bases). Trimming removed 5 bases at V and 0 bases at J, with 6 bases between. Germline V CDR1 and CDR2: SGHVS, FQNEAQ. The CDR3 totals 13 residues. The CDR3 here is CASSEGSTDTQYF. CDR3 coding DNA: TGTGCCAGCAGCGAGGGCAGCACAGATACGCAGTATTTT.

This clone came up a few times. The chain combines TRBV6-5 with TRBJ1-2; D is uncertain. Germline values: CDR1 MNHEY, CDR2 SVGAGI. There are 14 residues in the CDR3. The V end lost 2 bases, the J end lost 5 bases, and 12 bases lay between the germline ends. CDR3 sequence (DNA): TGTGCCAGCAGTTACGACGCCGCGGGTTATGGCTACACCTTC. As protein: CASSYDAAGYGYTF.

The CDR3 loop reads CASSFTDQETQYF. CDR3 bases: TGTGCCAGCAGCTTCACAGATCAAGAGACCCAGTACTTC. The gene calls are TRBV7-8 and TRBJ2-5; no definite D call. This CDR3 comprises 13 residues. Germline CDR1 reads SGHVS; CDR2 reads FQNEAQ. V lost 3 bases to trimming and J lost 2 bases, with 7 bases between them.

This clone turned up a few times. This sequence joins TRBV2 and TRBJ2-2; unclear D gene. Germline loops: CDR1 SNHLY, CDR2 FYNNEI. The CDR3 is 14 residues long. Trimming cost V 1 base and J 2 bases, with 5 bases left between them. The CDR3: CASSEDINTGELFF. The CDR3 DNA reads as TGTGCCAGCAGTGAAGATATAAACACCGGGGAGCTGTTTTTT.

The chain employs TRBV28 and TRBJ2-1; D gene uncertain. Germline V CDR1 and CDR2: MDHEN, SYDVKM. V was pared by 4 bases and J by 6 bases, with 7 bases between. This CDR3 has 12 amino acids. Here the CDR3 DNA reads TGTGCCAGCAGTTACCCCCCCAATGAGCAGTTCTTC. Its translation: CASSYPPNEQFF.

The chain couples TRBV7-2 to TRBJ2-1; 7 positions match TRBD2. Germline trimming cut 5 bases from V and 0 bases from J; bases unmatched to any gene: 4. The germline CDR1 and CDR2 sequences are SGHTA and FQGNSA. CDR3 length equals 15 residues. The CDR3 DNA is TGTGCCAGCAGCCCGGGAGGAAGCTCCTACAATGAGCAGTTCTTC. It specifies CASSPGGSSYNEQFF.

J is TRBJ1-1 and V is TRBV18, with TRBD1 as a possible D gene (5 bases). Looked up from germline, CDR1 is KGHSH and CDR2 is LQKENI. CDR3 length: 12 amino acids. Trimming stripped 4 bases from V and 8 bases from J, with 11 bases between. In nucleotides, the CDR3 is TGTGCCAGCTCACGGCAGGGCCCCGAAGCTTTCTTT. It codes for CASSRQGPEAFF. The whole variable domain, remainder taken from reference TRBV18 and TRBJ1-1, is NAGVMQNPRHLVRRRGQEARLRCSPMKGHSHVYWYRQLPEEGLKFMVYLQKENIIDESGMPKERFSAEFPKEGPSILRIQQVVRGDSAAYFCASSRQGPEAFFGQGTRLTVV.

This clone was picked up a small number of times. The genes are TRBV7-8 and TRBJ1-6; D is undetermined. V shed 10 bases and J shed 13 bases, with 5 bases lying between them. Looked up from germline, CDR1 is SGHVS and CDR2 is FQNEAQ. The CDR3 loop spans 8 amino acids. The CDR3 spells CANTPLHF. DNA of the CDR3: TGTGCCAACACCCCCCTCCACTTT.

The V gene is TRBV29-1, the J gene TRBJ1-2; D unclear. The CDR3 spans 13 residues. Germline V lookup: CDR1 SQVTM, CDR2 ANQGSEA. Trimming cost V 4 bases and J 5 bases, with 14 bases left between them. This CDR3 is CSVVRETLYGYTF. In nucleotides, the CDR3 is TGCAGCGTTGTCCGCGAGACACTTTATGGCTACACCTTC.